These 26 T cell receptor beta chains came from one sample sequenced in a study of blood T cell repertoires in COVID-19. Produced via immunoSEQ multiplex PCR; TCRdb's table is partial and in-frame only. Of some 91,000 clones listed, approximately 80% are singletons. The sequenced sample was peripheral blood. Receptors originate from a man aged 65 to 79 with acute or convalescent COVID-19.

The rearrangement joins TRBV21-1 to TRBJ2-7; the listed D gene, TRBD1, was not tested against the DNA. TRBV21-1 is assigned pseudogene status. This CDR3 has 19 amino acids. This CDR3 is CASSKKFRRVRDKSYEQYF. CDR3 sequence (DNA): TGTGCCAGCAGCAAAAAGTTCCGCAGGGTCCGGGACAAGTCCTACGAGCAGTACTTC.

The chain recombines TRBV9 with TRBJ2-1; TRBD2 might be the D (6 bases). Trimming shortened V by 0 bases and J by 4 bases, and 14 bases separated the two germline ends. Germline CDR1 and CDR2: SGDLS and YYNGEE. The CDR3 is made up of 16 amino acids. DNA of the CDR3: TGTGCCAGCAGCGTAGCGACGGGAGTGCCATACAATGAGCAGTTCTTC. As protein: CASSVATGVPYNEQFF.

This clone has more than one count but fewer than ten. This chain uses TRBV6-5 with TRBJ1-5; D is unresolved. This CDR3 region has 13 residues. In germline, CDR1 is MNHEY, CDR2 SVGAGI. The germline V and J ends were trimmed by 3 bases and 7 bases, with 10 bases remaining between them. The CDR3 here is CASSYSPGQPQHF. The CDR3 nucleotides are TGTGCCAGCAGTTATTCCCCGGGACAGCCCCAGCATTTT.

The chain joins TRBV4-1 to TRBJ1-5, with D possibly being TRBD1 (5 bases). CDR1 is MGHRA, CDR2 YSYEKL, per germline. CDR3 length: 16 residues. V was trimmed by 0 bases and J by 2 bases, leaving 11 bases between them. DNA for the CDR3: TGCGCCAGCAGCCAAGAGGGGGGACGTGGCAATCAGCCCCAGCATTTT. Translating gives CASSQEGGRGNQPQHF.

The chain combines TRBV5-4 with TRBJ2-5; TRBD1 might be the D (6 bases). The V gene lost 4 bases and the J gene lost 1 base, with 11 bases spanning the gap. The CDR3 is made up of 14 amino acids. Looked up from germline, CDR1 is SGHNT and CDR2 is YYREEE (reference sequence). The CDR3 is CASSQQQGQETQYF. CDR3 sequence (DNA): TGTGCCAGCAGCCAACAACAGGGCCAAGAGACCCAGTACTTC.

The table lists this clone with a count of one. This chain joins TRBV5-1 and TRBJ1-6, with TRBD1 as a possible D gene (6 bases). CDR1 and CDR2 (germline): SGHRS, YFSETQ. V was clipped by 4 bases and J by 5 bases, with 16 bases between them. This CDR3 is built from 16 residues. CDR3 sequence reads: CASSLGQGIDNSPLHF. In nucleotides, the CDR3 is TGCGCCAGCAGCCTAGGTCAGGGGATCGATAATTCACCCCTCCACTTT.

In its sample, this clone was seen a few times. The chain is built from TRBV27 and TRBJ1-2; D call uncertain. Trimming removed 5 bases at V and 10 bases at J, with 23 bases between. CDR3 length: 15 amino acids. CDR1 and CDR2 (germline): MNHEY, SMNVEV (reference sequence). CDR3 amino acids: CASSTTLRGLPTYTF. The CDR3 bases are TGTGCCAGCAGTACAACCCTCCGCGGACTTCCCACCTACACCTTC.

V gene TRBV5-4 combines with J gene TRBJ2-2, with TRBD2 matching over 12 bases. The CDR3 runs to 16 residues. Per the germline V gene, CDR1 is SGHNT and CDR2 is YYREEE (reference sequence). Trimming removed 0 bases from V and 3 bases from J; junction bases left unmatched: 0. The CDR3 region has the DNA TGTGCCAGCAGCTTGGGGACTAGCGGGGACACCGGGGAGCTGTTTTTT. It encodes CASSLGTSGDTGELFF.

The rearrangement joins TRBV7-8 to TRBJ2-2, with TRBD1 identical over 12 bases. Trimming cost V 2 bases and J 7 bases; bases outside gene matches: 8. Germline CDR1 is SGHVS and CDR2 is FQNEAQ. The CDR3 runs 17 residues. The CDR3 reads CASSLPGQGAVGGELFF. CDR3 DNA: TGTGCCAGCAGCTTACCGGGACAGGGGGCGGTTGGCGGGGAGCTGTTTTTT. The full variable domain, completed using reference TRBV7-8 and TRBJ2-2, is GAGVSQSPRYKVAKRGQDVALRCDPISGHVSLFWYQQALGQGPEFLTYFQNEAQLDKSGLPSDRFFAERPEGSVSTLKIQRTQQEDSAVYLCASSLPGQGAVGGELFFGEGSRLTVL.

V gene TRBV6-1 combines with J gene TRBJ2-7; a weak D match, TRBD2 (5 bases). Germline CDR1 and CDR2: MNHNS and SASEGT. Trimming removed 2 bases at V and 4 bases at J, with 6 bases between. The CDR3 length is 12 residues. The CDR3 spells CASSEPGYEQYV. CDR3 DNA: TGTGCCAGCAGTGAACCGGGATACGAGCAGTACGTC.

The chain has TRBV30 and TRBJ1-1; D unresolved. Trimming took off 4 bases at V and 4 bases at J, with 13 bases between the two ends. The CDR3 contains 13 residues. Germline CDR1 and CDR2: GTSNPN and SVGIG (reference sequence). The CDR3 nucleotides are TGTGCCTGGACGATGACTAAGGGCACTGAAGCTTTCTTT. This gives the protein CAWTMTKGTEAFF.

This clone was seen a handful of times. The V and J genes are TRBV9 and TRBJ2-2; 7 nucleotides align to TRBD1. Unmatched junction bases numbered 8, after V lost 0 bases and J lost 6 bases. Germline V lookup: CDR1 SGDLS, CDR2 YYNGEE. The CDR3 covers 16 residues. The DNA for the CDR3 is TGTGCCAGCAGCGTAGAGGAAGGGGGCTTGGCCGGGGAGCTGTTTTTT. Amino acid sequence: CASSVEEGGLAGELFF. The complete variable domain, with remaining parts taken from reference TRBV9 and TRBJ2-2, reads DSGVTQTPKHLITATGQRVTLRCSPRSGDLSVYWYQQSLDQGLQFLIQYYNGEERAKGNILERFSAQQFPDLHSELNLSSLELGDSALYFCASSVEEGGLAGELFFGEGSRLTVL.

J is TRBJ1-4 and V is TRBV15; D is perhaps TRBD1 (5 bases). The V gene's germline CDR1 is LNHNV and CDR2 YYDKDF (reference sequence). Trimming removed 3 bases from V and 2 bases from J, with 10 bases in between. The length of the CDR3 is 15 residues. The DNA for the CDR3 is TGTGCCACCAGCAGTGACAGTCTGACTAATGAAAAACTGTTTTTT. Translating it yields CATSSDSLTNEKLFF.

The CDR3 sequence is CASNIRTGHEQYF. CDR3 nucleotides: TGTGCCAGCAACATAAGGACAGGCCACGAGCAGTACTTC. The rearrangement links TRBV5-6 to TRBJ2-7, with 7 bases that match TRBD1. V lost 6 bases to trimming and J lost 5 bases; unmatched junction nucleotides: 8. The germline V gene encodes CDR1 SGHDT and CDR2 YYEEEE. The CDR3 length is 13 residues.

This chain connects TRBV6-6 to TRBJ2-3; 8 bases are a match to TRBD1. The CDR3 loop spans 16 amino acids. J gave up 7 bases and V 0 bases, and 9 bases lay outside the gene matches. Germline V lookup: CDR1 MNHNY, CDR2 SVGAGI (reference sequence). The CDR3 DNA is TGTGCCAGCAGTTACTCGATCGACAGGGGAAGTAATACGCAGTATTTT. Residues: CASSYSIDRGSNTQYF.

The CDR3 bases are TGTGCCAGCAGCCAAAGTCCGAGTACCACCGGGGAGCTGTTTTTT. Its protein is CASSQSPSTTGELFF. The genes are TRBV3-1 (or the pseudogene TRBV3-2) and TRBJ2-2, with D hard to call. Germline assignment: CDR1 LGHDT and CDR2 YNNKEL (reference sequence). The CDR3 is 15 amino acids. V lost 2 bases and J lost 4, with 11 bases in between.

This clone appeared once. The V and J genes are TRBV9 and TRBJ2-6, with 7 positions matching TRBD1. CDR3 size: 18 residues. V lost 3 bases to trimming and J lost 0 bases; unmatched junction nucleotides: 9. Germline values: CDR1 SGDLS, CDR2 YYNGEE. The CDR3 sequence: CASSGPPGQSSGANVLTF. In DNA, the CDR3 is TGTGCCAGCAGCGGACCCCCGGGACAGAGCTCTGGGGCCAACGTCCTGACTTTC.

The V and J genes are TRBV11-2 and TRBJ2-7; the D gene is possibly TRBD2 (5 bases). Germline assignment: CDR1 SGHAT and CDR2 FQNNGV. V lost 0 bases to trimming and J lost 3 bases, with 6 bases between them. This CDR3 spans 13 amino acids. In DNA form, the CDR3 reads TGTGCCAGCAGCTTAGATAGCGACTACGAGCAGTACTTC. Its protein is CASSLDSDYEQYF.

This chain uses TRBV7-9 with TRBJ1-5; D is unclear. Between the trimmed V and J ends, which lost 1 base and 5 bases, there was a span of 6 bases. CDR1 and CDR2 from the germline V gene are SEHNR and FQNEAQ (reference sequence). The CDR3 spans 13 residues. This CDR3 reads CASSLGADQPQHF. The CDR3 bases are TGTGCCAGCAGCTTAGGGGCCGATCAGCCCCAGCATTTT.

The CDR3 nucleotides read TGTGCCACCAGTGACCCGGGACAGCCGCGAGTTAGCACCGGGGAGCTGTTTTTT. Translation gives CATSDPGQPRVSTGELFF. The chain has TRBV24-1 and TRBJ2-2, with 7 bases identical to TRBD1. V gave up 4 bases and J gave up 4 bases; unmatched junction bases: 14. CDR3 size: 18 residues. Looked up from germline, CDR1 is KGHDR and CDR2 is SFDVKD.

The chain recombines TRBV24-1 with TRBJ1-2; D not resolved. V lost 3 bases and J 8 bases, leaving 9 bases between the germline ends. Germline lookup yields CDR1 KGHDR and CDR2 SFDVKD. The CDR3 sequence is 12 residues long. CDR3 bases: TGTGCCACCAGTGATCCGGGAATGGGCTACACCTTC. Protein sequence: CATSDPGMGYTF.

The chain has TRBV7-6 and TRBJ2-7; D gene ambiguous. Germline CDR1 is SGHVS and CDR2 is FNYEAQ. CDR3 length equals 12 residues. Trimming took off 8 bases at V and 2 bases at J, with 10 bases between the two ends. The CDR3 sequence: CASLEVTYEQYV. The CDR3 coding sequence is TGTGCCAGCCTCGAGGTAACCTACGAGCAGTACGTC.

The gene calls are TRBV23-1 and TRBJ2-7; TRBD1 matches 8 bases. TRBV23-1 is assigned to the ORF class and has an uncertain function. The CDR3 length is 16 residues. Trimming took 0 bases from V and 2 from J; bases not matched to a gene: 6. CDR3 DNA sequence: TGCGCCAGCAGTCAATCGGGAGACAGGGGACCCTACGAGCAGTACGTC. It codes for CASSQSGDRGPYEQYV.

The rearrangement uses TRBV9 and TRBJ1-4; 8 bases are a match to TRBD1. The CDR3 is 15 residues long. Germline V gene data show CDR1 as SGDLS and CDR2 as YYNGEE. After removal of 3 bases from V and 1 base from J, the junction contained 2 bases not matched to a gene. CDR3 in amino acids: CASSGGQGTNEKLFF. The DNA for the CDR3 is TGTGCCAGCAGCGGAGGACAGGGAACTAATGAAAAACTGTTTTTT.

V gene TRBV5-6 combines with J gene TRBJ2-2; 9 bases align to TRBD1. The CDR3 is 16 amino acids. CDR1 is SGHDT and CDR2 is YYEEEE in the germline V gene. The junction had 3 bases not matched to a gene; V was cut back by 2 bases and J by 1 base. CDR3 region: CASSFGQGWNTGELFF. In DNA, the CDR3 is TGTGCCAGCAGCTTCGGACAGGGGTGGAACACCGGGGAGCTGTTTTTT.

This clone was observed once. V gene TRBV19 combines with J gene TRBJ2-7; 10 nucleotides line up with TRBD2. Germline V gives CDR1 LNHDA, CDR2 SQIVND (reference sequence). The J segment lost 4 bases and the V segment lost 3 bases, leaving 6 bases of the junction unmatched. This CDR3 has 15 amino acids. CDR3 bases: TGTGCCAGTAGTATCTCTCAGCGGGAGGGTTACGAGCAGTACTTC. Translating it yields CASSISQREGYEQYF.